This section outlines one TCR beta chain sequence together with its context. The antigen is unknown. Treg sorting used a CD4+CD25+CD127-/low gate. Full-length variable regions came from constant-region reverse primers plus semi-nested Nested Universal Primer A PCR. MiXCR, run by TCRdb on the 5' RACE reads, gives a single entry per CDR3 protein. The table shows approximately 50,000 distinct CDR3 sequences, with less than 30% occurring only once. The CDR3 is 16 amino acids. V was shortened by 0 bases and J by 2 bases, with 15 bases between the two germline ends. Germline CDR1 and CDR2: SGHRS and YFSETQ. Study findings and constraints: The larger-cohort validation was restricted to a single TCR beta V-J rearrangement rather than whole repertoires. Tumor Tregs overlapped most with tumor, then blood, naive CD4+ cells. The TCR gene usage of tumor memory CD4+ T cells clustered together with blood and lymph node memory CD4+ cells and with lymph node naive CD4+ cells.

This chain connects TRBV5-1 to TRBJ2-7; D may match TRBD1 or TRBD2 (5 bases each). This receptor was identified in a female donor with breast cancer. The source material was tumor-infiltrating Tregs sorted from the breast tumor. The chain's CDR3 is CASSLAGAGRTYEQYF. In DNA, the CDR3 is TGCGCCAGCAGCTTGGCCGGTGCAGGGAGAACCTACGAGCAGTACTTC.